The 17 T cell receptor beta chains presented below share a single source sample, sequenced in a study of CD8 T cells in Susac syndrome. Reverse transcription of roughly 0.5 to 1 ug RNA was performed with random hexamers. TCRdb recomputed calls from the immunoSEQ multiplex PCR reads with MiXCR, one row per CDR3 protein. The sample lists roughly 150,000 distinct CDR3 sequences; about 95% were seen once. The specimen was CD8+ T cells from PBMCs. Receptor source: a human donor with Susac syndrome.

This clonotype was seen a single time. The rearrangement uses TRBV9 and TRBJ2-7, with 7 bases aligning to TRBD2. Germline V gene lookup returns CDR1 SGDLS and CDR2 YYNGEE. The CDR3 consists of 15 residues. Trimming at V came to 0 bases and at J to 0 bases, leaving 3 bases not matched to a gene. CDR3 region: CASSVAAGVSYEQYF. The CDR3 nucleotides are TGTGCCAGCAGCGTAGCCGCGGGAGTCTCCTACGAGCAGTACTTC.

The chain has TRBV27 and TRBJ2-6; D is unresolved. There are 14 residues in the CDR3. Germline CDR1 is MNHEY and CDR2 is SMNVEV (reference sequence). The V and J ends lost 6 bases and 0 bases respectively, with 6 bases between them. The CDR3 here is CASSPISGANVLTF. CDR3 DNA: TGTGCCAGCAGCCCGATCTCTGGGGCCAACGTCCTGACTTTC.

This clonotype was seen just once. The chain carries TRBV27 and TRBJ1-1, with D unclear. The germline V gene has CDR1 MNHEY and CDR2 SMNVEV (reference sequence). This CDR3 has 15 residues. Trimming shortened V by 1 base and J by 2 bases, and 11 bases separated the two germline ends. The CDR3 DNA reads as TGTGCCAGCAGTTTATGGAGCGGGAGTAACACTGAAGCTTTCTTT. Protein: CASSLWSGSNTEAFF.

In this sample, this clonotype turned up once. V is TRBV29-1 and J is TRBJ2-7; tentatively, D is TRBD2 (5 bases). V shed 4 bases and J shed 1 base, with 20 bases lying between them. The CDR3 runs 16 residues. The germline V gene has CDR1 SQVTM and CDR2 ANQGSEA. In DNA form, the CDR3 reads TGCAGCGTTGCCCCCTCTGGGCGGGCGCCATCCTACGAGCAGTACTTC. Translated: CSVAPSGRAPSYEQYF.

The J gene is TRBJ2-5, the V gene TRBV27; D uncertain. V was clipped by 3 bases and J by 4 bases, with 9 bases between them. Germline V gene sequence: CDR1 MNHEY, CDR2 SMNVEV (reference sequence). The CDR3 contains 13 residues. CDR3 residues: CASSLPAPETQYF. The CDR3, as DNA: TGTGCCAGCAGTTTGCCCGCCCCAGAGACCCAGTACTTC.

The chain has TRBV4-1 and TRBJ1-1; 8 bases fit TRBD1. The germline CDR1 and CDR2 sequences are MGHRA and YSYEKL. The CDR3 is 16 amino acids. With 2 bases clipped from V and 0 bases from J, the junction kept 5 bases outside the gene matches. CDR3 DNA sequence: TGCGCCAGCAGCCAACCCGACAGGGGTTTGAACACTGAAGCTTTCTTT. This encodes CASSQPDRGLNTEAFF.

The CDR3 DNA follows: TGTGCCAGCCGATCCCGTGGGTTCCAAGAGACCCAGTACTTC. Residues: CASRSRGFQETQYF. The V and J genes are TRBV13 and TRBJ2-5; D unresolved. The CDR3 contains 14 residues. The V end lost 8 bases, the J end lost 1 base, and 14 bases lay between the germline ends. CDR1 and CDR2 (germline): PRHDT, FYEKMQ (reference sequence). Full variable domain (missing parts from reference TRBV13 and TRBJ2-5): AAGVIQSPRHLIKEKRETATLKCYPIPRHDTVYWYQQGPGQDPQFLISFYEKMQSDKGSIPDRFSAQQFSDYHSELNMSSLELGDSALYFCASRSRGFQETQYFGPGTRLLVL.

This CDR3 is CASSLNADLSYEQYF. CDR3 DNA sequence: TGTGCCAGCAGTTTAAACGCGGACCTCTCCTACGAGCAGTACTTC. The gene calls are TRBV27 and TRBJ2-7; D remains ambiguous. Germline-derived CDR1 and CDR2 are MNHEY and SMNVEV (reference sequence). This CDR3 contains 15 residues. Trimming left V 2 bases short and J 0 bases short, with 11 bases between.

V is TRBV2 and J is TRBJ1-1; TRBD1 is a possible D gene (6 bases). Per the germline V gene, CDR1 is SNHLY and CDR2 is FYNNEI. The CDR3 totals 10 residues. With 6 bases removed from V and 8 bases from J, the gap between germline ends came to 7 bases. DNA for the CDR3: TGTGCCAGCAGAGGACAGGAAGCTTTCTTT. Its translation: CASRGQEAFF. Variable domain in full (rest from reference TRBV2 and TRBJ1-1): EPEVTQTPSHQVTQMGQEVILRCVPISNHLYFYWYRQILGQKVEFLVSFYNNEISEKSEIFDDQFSVERPDGSNFTLKIRSTKLEDSAMYFCASRGQEAFFGQGTRLTVV.

This clonotype was detected once. V gene TRBV2 combines with J gene TRBJ1-4; TRBD1 matches 7 bases. CDR3 length equals 16 residues. J was trimmed by 4 bases and V by 4 bases; bases with no gene match: 9. CDR1 is SNHLY and CDR2 is FYNNEI in the germline V gene. The CDR3 DNA sequence: TGTGCCAGCAGTGTACCGCCGGGACAGATTAATGAAAAACTGTTTTTT. The encoded protein is CASSVPPGQINEKLFF.

The chain employs TRBV29-1 and TRBJ2-5, with D unresolved. This CDR3 spans 10 amino acids. CDR1 is SQVTM and CDR2 is ANQGSEA in the germline V gene. Trimming removed 4 bases from V and 3 bases from J, with 3 bases in between. CDR3 amino acids: CSVVEETQYF. CDR3 coding DNA: TGCAGCGTTGTCGAAGAGACCCAGTACTTC.

The CDR3 sequence is CAISEGNEQFF. DNA of the CDR3: TGTGCCATCAGTGAGGGCAATGAGCAGTTCTTC. The V and J genes are TRBV10-3 and TRBJ2-1; D is uncertain. Germline CDR1 and CDR2: ENHRY and SYGVKD. Trimming pared 2 bases from V and 6 bases from J, leaving 2 bases between. The length of the CDR3 is 11 residues.

The V gene is TRBV6-5, the J gene TRBJ2-7; D not certain. Trimming took off 3 bases at V and 3 bases at J, with 6 bases between the two ends. Germline V gene sequence: CDR1 MNHEY, CDR2 SVGAGI. The length of the CDR3 is 12 residues. The CDR3 DNA follows: TGTGCCAGCAGTTATAGTCTCTACGAGCAGTACTTC. Protein: CASSYSLYEQYF.

This chain's CDR3 is CAWSVSGRETQYF. The CDR3, as DNA: TGTGCCTGGAGTGTTAGCGGGAGAGAAACGCAGTATTTT. The chain combines TRBV30 with TRBJ2-3; 9 bases are a match to TRBD2. The V gene end was trimmed by 0 bases and the J gene end by 9 bases; junction bases not matched to a gene: 4. The CDR3 is 13 residues long. Looked up from germline, CDR1 is GTSNPN and CDR2 is SVGIG (reference sequence). The full variable domain, its missing parts supplied by reference TRBV30 and TRBJ2-3, is SQTIHQWPATLVQPVGSPLSLECTVEGTSNPNLYWYRQAAGRGLQLLFYSVGIGQISSEVPQNLSASRPQDRQFILSSKKLLLSDSGFYLCAWSVSGRETQYFGPGTRLTVL.

The chain combines TRBV7-3 with TRBJ2-1; perhaps D is TRBD1 or TRBD2 (5 bases each). The germline V gene encodes CDR1 SGHTA and CDR2 FQGTGA. The V end lost 2 bases, the J end lost 0 bases, and 11 bases lay between the germline ends. CDR3 length: 16 residues. Here the CDR3 reads CASSLYGGSSYNEQFF. CDR3 in DNA: TGTGCCAGCAGCTTATATGGGGGAAGCTCCTACAATGAGCAGTTCTTC. Full variable domain (remainder filled in from reference TRBV7-3 and TRBJ2-1): GAGVSQTPSNKVTEKGKYVELRCDPISGHTALYWYRQSLGQGPEFLIYFQGTGAADDSGLPNDRFFAVRPEGSVSTLKIQRTERGDSAVYLCASSLYGGSSYNEQFFGPGTRLTVL.

J is TRBJ2-5 and V is TRBV3-1; TRBD2 aligns across 9 bases. Germline lookup yields CDR1 LGHDT and CDR2 YNNKEL (reference sequence). The CDR3 spans 16 residues. Trimming removed 5 bases from V and 7 bases from J; junction bases left unmatched: 14. The CDR3 DNA reads TGTGCCAGCAGCAGAGAGGGACTAGCCCGGCTTGGGACCCAGTACTTC. Amino acid sequence: CASSREGLARLGTQYF.

The chain recombines TRBV29-1 with TRBJ2-6; TRBD1 might be the D (6 bases). The CDR3 runs 15 residues. Trimming took 7 bases from V and 0 from J, leaving 13 bases between them. The V gene's germline CDR1 is SQVTM and CDR2 ANQGSEA. The CDR3 bases are TGCAGCGCCGAACACAGGGACTCTGGGGCCAACGTCCTGACTTTC. It is translated as CSAEHRDSGANVLTF.